This T cell receptor (beta chain) is drawn from a study of control samples from healthy donors and cancer patients. In germline, CDR1 is SNHLY, CDR2 FYNNEI. CDR3 length equals 13 residues. V dropped 7 bases and J dropped 10 bases, with 14 bases sitting between them. The data were produced by immunoSEQ multiplex PCR, yet TCRdb's version contains in-frame clones alone and is incomplete. Counted here are around 96,000 clones, 93% occurring once; the ten biggest clones make up 8%. Sequencing input: blood. The sequence was obtained from a man aged 18 to 29 in good health. The chain recombines TRBV2 with TRBJ1-6; unclear D gene. The CDR3 is CASIPLEGSPLHF. The CDR3 DNA follows: TGTGCCAGCATCCCGTTAGAGGGATCACCCCTCCACTTT.